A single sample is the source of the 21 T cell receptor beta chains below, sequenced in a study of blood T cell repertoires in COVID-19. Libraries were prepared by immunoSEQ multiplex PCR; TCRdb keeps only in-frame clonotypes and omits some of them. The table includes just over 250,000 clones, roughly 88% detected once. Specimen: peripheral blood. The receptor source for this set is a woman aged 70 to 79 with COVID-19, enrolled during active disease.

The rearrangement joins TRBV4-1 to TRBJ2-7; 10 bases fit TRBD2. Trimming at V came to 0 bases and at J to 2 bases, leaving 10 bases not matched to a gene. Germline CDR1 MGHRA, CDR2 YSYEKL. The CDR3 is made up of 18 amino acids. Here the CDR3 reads CASSQERTSGTTAYEQYF. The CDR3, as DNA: TGCGCCAGCAGCCAAGAACGAACTAGCGGGACGACAGCCTACGAGCAGTACTTC.

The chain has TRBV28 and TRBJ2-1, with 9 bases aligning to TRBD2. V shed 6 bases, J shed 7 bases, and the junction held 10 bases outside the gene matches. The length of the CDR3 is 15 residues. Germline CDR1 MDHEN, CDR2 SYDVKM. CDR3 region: CASSPSGTWENEQFF. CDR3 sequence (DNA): TGTGCCAGCAGCCCTAGCGGGACGTGGGAGAATGAGCAGTTCTTC.

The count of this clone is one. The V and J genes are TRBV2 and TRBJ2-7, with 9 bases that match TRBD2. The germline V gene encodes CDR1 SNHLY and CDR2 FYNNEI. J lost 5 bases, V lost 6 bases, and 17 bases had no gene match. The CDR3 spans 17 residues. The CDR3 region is CASRTAYSGSWSDEQYF. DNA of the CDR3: TGTGCCAGCAGAACCGCCTATAGCGGGAGTTGGTCTGACGAGCAGTACTTC.

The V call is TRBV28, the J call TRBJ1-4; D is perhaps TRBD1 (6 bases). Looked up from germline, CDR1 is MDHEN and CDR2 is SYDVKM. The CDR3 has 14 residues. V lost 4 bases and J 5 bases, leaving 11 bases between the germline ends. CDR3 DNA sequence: TGTGCCAGCAGTTCAGGGGCGGCGAATGAAAAACTGTTTTTT. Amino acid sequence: CASSSGAANEKLFF.

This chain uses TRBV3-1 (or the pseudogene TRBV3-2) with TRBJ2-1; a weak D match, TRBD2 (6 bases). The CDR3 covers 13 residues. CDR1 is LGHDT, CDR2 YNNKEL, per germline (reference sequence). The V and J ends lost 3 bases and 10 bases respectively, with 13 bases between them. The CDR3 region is CASSQSRAGEQFF. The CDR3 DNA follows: TGTGCCAGCAGCCAGTCTCGGGCGGGGGAGCAGTTCTTC.

CDR3 DNA: TGTGCCGCCTGGCAGGGAGGAAATCAGCCCCAGCATTTT. As protein: CAAWQGGNQPQHF. The rearrangement uses TRBV10-3 and TRBJ1-5; D is perhaps TRBD1 (5 bases). Germline loops: CDR1 ENHRY, CDR2 SYGVKD. The V gene lost 11 bases and the J gene lost 4 bases, with 15 bases spanning the gap. The CDR3 has 13 residues.

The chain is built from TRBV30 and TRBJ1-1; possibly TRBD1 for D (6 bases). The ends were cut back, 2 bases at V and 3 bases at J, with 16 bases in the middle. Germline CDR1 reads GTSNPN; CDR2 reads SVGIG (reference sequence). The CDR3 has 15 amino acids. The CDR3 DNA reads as TGTGCCTGGAGTCCCCATACAGGGCTCGACACTGAAGCTTTCTTT. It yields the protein CAWSPHTGLDTEAFF.

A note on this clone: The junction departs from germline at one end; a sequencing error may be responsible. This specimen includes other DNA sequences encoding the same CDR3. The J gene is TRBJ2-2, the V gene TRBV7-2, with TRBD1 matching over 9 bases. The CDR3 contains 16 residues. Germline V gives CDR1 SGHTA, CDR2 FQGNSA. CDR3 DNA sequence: TGCGCCAGCAGCTTCACAGGGGGCGGCTACACCGGGGAGCTGTTTTTT. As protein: CASSFTGGGYTGELFF.

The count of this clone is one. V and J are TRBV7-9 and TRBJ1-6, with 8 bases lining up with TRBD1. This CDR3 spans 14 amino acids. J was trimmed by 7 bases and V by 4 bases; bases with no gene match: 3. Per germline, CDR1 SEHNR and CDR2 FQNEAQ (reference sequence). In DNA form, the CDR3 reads TGTGCCAGCAGCTATGGACAGGGCAATTCACCCCTCCACTTT. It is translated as CASSYGQGNSPLHF. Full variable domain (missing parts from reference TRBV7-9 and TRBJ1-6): DTGVSQNPRHKITKRGQNVTFRCDPISEHNRLYWYRQTLGQGPEFLTYFQNEAQLEKSRLLSDRFSAERPKGSFSTLEIQRTEQGDSAMYLCASSYGQGNSPLHFGNGTRLTVT.

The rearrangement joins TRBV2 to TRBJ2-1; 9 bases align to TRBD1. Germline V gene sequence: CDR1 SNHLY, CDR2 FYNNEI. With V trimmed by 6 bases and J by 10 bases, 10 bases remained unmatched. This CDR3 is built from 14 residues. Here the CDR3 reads CASRARTGAAEQFF. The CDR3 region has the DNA TGTGCCAGCAGGGCTAGGACAGGGGCGGCGGAGCAGTTCTTC.

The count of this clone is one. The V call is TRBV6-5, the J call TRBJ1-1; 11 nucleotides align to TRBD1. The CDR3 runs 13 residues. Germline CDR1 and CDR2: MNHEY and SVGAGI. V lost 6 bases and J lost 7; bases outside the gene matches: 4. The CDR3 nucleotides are TGTGCCAGCAGCCAGGACAGGGGGCTTGAAGCTTTCTTT. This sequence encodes CASSQDRGLEAFF.

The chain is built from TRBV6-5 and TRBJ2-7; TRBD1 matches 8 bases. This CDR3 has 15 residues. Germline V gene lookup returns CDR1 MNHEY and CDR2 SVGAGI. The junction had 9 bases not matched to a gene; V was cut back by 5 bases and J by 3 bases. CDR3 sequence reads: CASSIAGTGLYEQYF. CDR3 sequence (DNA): TGTGCCAGCAGTATAGCCGGGACAGGCCTCTACGAGCAGTACTTC.

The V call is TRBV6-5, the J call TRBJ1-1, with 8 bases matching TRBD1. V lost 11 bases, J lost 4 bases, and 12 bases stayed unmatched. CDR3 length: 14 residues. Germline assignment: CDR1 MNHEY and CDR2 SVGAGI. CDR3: CAGRRQGSGTEAFF. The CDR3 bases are TGTGCCGGAAGGCGACAGGGGTCGGGCACTGAAGCTTTCTTT.

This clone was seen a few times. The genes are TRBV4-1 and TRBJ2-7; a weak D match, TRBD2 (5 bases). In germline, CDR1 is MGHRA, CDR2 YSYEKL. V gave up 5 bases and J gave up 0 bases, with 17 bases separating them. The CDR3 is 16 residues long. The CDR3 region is CASSKNRDTSSYEQYF. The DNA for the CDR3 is TGCGCCAGCAGCAAAAACCGGGATACCAGCTCCTACGAGCAGTACTTC.

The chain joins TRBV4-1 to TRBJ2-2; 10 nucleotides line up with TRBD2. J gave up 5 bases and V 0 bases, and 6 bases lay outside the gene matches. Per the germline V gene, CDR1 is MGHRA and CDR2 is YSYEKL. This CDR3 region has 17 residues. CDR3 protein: CASSQDLAGVRTGELFF. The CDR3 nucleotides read TGCGCCAGCAGCCAAGATCTAGCGGGAGTTCGTACCGGGGAGCTGTTTTTT.

The CDR3 DNA reads as TGTGCCATCAGTGGGGGGACTAGCGCACCCTCTGGGGCCAACGTCCTGACTTTC. This codes for CAISGGTSAPSGANVLTF. The chain has TRBV10-3 and TRBJ2-6; 10 bases map to TRBD2. From germline, CDR1 is ENHRY and CDR2 SYGVKD. This CDR3 is 18 amino acids long. J was trimmed by 0 bases and V by 4 bases; bases with no gene match: 6.

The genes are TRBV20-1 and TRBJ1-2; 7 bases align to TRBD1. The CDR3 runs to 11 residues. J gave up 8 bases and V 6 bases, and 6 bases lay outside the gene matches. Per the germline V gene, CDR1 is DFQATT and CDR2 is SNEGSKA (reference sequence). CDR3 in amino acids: CSAKDREGYTF. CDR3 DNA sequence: TGCAGTGCCAAAGACAGGGAGGGCTACACCTTC.

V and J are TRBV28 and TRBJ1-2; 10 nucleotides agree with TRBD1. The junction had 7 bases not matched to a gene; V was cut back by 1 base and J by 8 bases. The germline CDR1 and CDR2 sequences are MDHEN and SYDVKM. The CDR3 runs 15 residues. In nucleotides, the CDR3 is TGTGCCAGCAGTTTATTAGGACAGGGGGACAAGGGCTACACCTTC. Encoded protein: CASSLLGQGDKGYTF.

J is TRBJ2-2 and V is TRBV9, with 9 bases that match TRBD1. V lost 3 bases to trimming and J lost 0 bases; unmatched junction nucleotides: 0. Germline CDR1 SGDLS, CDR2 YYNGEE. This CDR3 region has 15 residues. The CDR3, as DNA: TGTGCCAGCAGCGGGACAGGGGCGAACACCGGGGAGCTGTTTTTT. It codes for CASSGTGANTGELFF. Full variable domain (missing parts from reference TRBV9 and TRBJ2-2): DSGVTQTPKHLITATGQRVTLRCSPRSGDLSVYWYQQSLDQGLQFLIQYYNGEERAKGNILERFSAQQFPDLHSELNLSSLELGDSALYFCASSGTGANTGELFFGEGSRLTVL.

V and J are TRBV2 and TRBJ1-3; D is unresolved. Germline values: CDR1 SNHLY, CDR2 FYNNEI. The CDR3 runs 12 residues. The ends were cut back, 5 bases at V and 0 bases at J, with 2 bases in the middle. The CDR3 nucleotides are TGTGCCAGCAGTCTCTCTGGAAACACCATATATTTT. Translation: CASSLSGNTIYF.

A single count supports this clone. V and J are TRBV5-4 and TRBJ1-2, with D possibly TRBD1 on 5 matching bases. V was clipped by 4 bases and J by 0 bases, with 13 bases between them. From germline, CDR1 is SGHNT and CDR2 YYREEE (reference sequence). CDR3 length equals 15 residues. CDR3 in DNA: TGTGCCAGCAGCGGGCGGGGCGCCTCTAACTATGGCTACACCTTC. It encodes CASSGRGASNYGYTF.